The 18 T cell receptor beta chains in this list originate from one sample, sequenced in a study of shared T cell receptors in the human thymus. Sequencing used immunoSEQ multiplex PCR; TCRdb keeps in-frame clones, though not all of them. The data contain hundreds of thousands of clones, approximately 85% of them seen just once; the ten biggest clones take up around 0.0094%. This sample was shared with a second study, whose subject was human thymus T cells.

Sequenced sample: thymocytes. These receptors were taken from a girl less than two years old with a congenital heart defect.

CDR3 bases: TGTGCCAGCAGCGCCATACAGGGAATCAATGAGCAGTTCTTC. Its protein is CASSAIQGINEQFF. J is TRBJ2-1 and V is TRBV9, with D possibly TRBD1 on 6 matching bases. Germline V gene sequence: CDR1 SGDLS, CDR2 YYNGEE. This CDR3 region has 14 residues. Trimming left V 3 bases short and J 6 bases short, with 13 bases between.

The V and J genes are TRBV27 and TRBJ1-4, with 10 positions matching TRBD1. V was pared by 7 bases and J by 7 bases, with 12 bases of the junction left unmatched. CDR3 length: 16 amino acids. Looked up from germline, CDR1 is MNHEY and CDR2 is SMNVEV (reference sequence). The chain's CDR3 is CASKKGQGIVGEKLFF. CDR3 nucleotide sequence: TGTGCCAGCAAAAAGGGACAGGGGATCGTCGGTGAAAAACTGTTTTTT.

This chain joins TRBV28 and TRBJ1-1; 10 bases fit TRBD1. Germline lookup yields CDR1 MDHEN and CDR2 SYDVKM. The CDR3 runs to 13 residues. Germline trimming cut 2 bases from V and 10 bases from J; bases unmatched to any gene: 4. The CDR3 spells CASSLHRTGGAFF. CDR3 DNA: TGTGCCAGCAGTTTACACAGGACAGGGGGAGCTTTCTTT. The full variable domain, rest sourced from reference TRBV28 and TRBJ1-1, is DVKVTQSSRYLVKRTGEKVFLECVQDMDHENMFWYRQDPGLGLRLIYFSYDVKMKEKGDIPEGYSVSREKKERFSLILESASTNQTSMYLCASSLHRTGGAFFGQGTRLTVV.

The rearrangement links TRBV19 to TRBJ2-7, with a possible D match to TRBD1 (6 bases). CDR3 length: 15 amino acids. Trimming pared 7 bases from V and 5 bases from J, leaving 21 bases between. The germline gives CDR1 LNHDA, CDR2 SQIVND (reference sequence). CDR3 DNA: TGTGCCAGTACCCTCATGGGCAGGGGTAAGAACGAGCAGTACTTC. This sequence encodes CASTLMGRGKNEQYF.

The chain combines TRBV7-9 with TRBJ1-2; D is possibly TRBD1 (5 bases). Trimming removed 4 bases at V and 8 bases at J, with 11 bases between. CDR3 length equals 12 residues. Per the germline V gene, CDR1 is SEHNR and CDR2 is FQNEAQ (reference sequence). Here the CDR3 DNA reads TGTGCCAGCAGCTCGGGAGGGGCGGGCTACACCTTC. Amino acid sequence: CASSSGGAGYTF.

This clone was counted between two and nine times. The chain joins TRBV6-5 to TRBJ1-2; D might be TRBD1 (5 bases). The CDR3 is 13 residues long. CDR1 MNHEY and CDR2 SVGAGI come from the germline V gene. V was shortened by 6 bases and J by 8 bases, with 16 bases between the two germline ends. The CDR3 region is CASRRTGEEGYTF. CDR3 DNA sequence: TGTGCCAGCAGACGCACAGGTGAGGAGGGCTACACCTTC.

The chain recombines TRBV7-9 with TRBJ1-1, with TRBD1 as a possible D gene (5 bases). The CDR3 is 15 residues long. The germline gives CDR1 SEHNR, CDR2 FQNEAQ (reference sequence). V was trimmed by 4 bases and J by 0 bases, leaving 12 bases between them. CDR3: CASSSLQDVNTEAFF. CDR3 DNA: TGTGCCAGCAGCTCCCTACAGGACGTGAACACTGAAGCTTTCTTT.

The chain is built from TRBV7-4 and TRBJ2-5; 7 bases map to TRBD1. There are 18 residues in the CDR3. In germline, CDR1 is SGHVT, CDR2 SQSDAQ. V shed 2 bases and J 0 bases; nucleotides not matched to a gene: 12. The CDR3 is CASSLPRFRDSDQETQYF. Written as DNA, the CDR3 is TGTGCCAGCAGCTTACCCCGCTTTCGGGACAGCGACCAAGAGACCCAGTACTTC.

The chain has TRBV7-2 and TRBJ1-1, with 11 bases that match TRBD1. Per the germline V gene, CDR1 is SGHTA and CDR2 is FQGNSA. The CDR3 totals 16 residues. V was clipped by 2 bases and J by 0 bases; unmatched bases: 2. Here the CDR3 DNA reads TGTGCCAGCAGCTTAAGGGGACAGGGGGTGAACACTGAAGCTTTCTTT. Residues: CASSLRGQGVNTEAFF.

V and J are TRBV7-2 and TRBJ2-5; TRBD2 might be the D (6 bases). Per the germline V gene, CDR1 is SGHTA and CDR2 is FQGNSA. Trimming pared 4 bases from V and 7 bases from J, leaving 16 bases between. The CDR3 totals 14 residues. DNA of the CDR3: TGTGCCAGCAGCTCCGACCGGACTAAAGGGACCCAGTACTTC. The encoded protein is CASSSDRTKGTQYF. The variable domain in full, completed from reference TRBV7-2 and TRBJ2-5, reads GAGVSQSPSNKVTEKGKDVELRCDPISGHTALYWYRQSLGQGLEFLIYFQGNSAPDKSGLPSDRFSAERTGGSVSTLTIQRTQQEDSAVYLCASSSDRTKGTQYFGPGTRLLVL.

This clone came up once. The rearrangement links TRBV19 to TRBJ2-7; 9 nucleotides align to TRBD1. Per germline, CDR1 LNHDA and CDR2 SQIVND (reference sequence). CDR3 length equals 15 residues. The V gene end was trimmed by 5 bases and the J gene end by 5 bases; junction bases not matched to a gene: 10. CDR3 nucleotides: TGTGCCAGTAGTCCTGAGGGACAGGGTTACGACGAGCAGTACTTC. It translates to CASSPEGQGYDEQYF.

The chain links TRBV9 to TRBJ2-1, with 7 bases matching TRBD2. V shed 3 bases, J shed 1 base, and the junction held 4 bases outside the gene matches. This CDR3 comprises 15 residues. In germline, CDR1 is SGDLS, CDR2 YYNGEE. In nucleotides, the CDR3 is TGTGCCAGCAGCGCCGCGGGGGAGTCCTACAATGAGCAGTTCTTC. Its translation: CASSAAGESYNEQFF.

This chain links TRBV10-3 with TRBJ2-3; the match to TRBD1 covers 12 bases. This CDR3 is built from 18 residues. V gave up 3 bases and J gave up 2 bases; unmatched junction bases: 9. Per the germline V gene, CDR1 is ENHRY and CDR2 is SYGVKD. The CDR3 region is CAISEGTGGFHITDTQYF. CDR3 sequence (DNA): TGTGCCATCAGTGAAGGGACAGGGGGCTTCCACATCACAGATACGCAGTATTTT.

The chain joins TRBV29-1 to TRBJ1-2; 7 nucleotides agree with TRBD1. Germline loops: CDR1 SQVTM, CDR2 ANQGSEA. The CDR3 is 17 amino acids. Trimming cost V 2 bases and J 5 bases; bases outside gene matches: 17. This CDR3 reads CSVESSRDSTPRYGYTF. CDR3 bases: TGCAGCGTTGAATCCTCCCGGGACAGCACCCCAAGATATGGCTACACCTTC. The full variable domain, with the rest looked up from reference TRBV29-1 and TRBJ1-2, is SAVISQKPSRDICQRGTSLTIQCQVDSQVTMMFWYRQQPGQSLTLIATANQGSEATYESGFVIDKFPISRPNLTFSTLTVSNMSPEDSSIYLCSVESSRDSTPRYGYTFGSGTRLTVV.

The chain recombines TRBV27 with TRBJ2-1; TRBD2 matches 12 bases. The V gene end was trimmed by 7 bases and the J gene end by 4 bases; junction bases not matched to a gene: 11. This CDR3 is 17 amino acids long. CDR1 and CDR2 (germline): MNHEY, SMNVEV (reference sequence). The CDR3 sequence is CASMVLTSGGLYNEQFF. The CDR3 bases are TGTGCCAGCATGGTCCTGACTAGCGGGGGTCTATACAATGAGCAGTTCTTC.

This chain uses TRBV7-2 with TRBJ2-7; weak D call: TRBD2 (5 bases). From germline, CDR1 is SGHTA and CDR2 FQGNSA. This CDR3 has 14 residues. Trimming left V 1 base short and J 9 bases short, with 16 bases between. The chain's CDR3 is CASSLGGRSRGQYF. CDR3 nucleotides: TGTGCCAGCAGCTTAGGCGGTAGGAGCCGGGGGCAGTACTTC.

The V gene is TRBV5-1, the J gene TRBJ2-7; TRBD2 is a possible D gene (6 bases). Trimming left V 0 bases short and J 3 bases short, with 16 bases between. Germline-derived CDR1 and CDR2 are SGHRS and YFSETQ. This CDR3 is built from 16 residues. CDR3 in DNA: TGCGCCAGCAGCTTGGGGGGAGGAAGCGGCTACTACGAGCAGTACTTC. Translating it yields CASSLGGGSGYYEQYF.

A few counts support this clone. J is TRBJ2-3 and V is TRBV9; a weak D match, TRBD1 (6 bases). CDR1 and CDR2 (germline): SGDLS, YYNGEE. This CDR3 has 18 residues. V dropped 4 bases and J dropped 0 bases, with 21 bases sitting between them. CDR3 loop: CASSSALTGSPSTDTQYF. The CDR3 DNA follows: TGTGCCAGCAGCTCCGCCCTCACAGGGTCCCCTAGCACAGATACGCAGTATTTT.